The entry below describes one TCR beta chain. What it binds is unknown. The test was conducted at deep level. Repertoires were generated with immunoSEQ multiplex PCR, while TCRdb's copy carries only in-frame clones and drops some. The data hold roughly 2.4 million clones, with about 94% observed a single time. The data stem from a study of shared clonotypes between healthy human individuals. Germline assignment: CDR1 MNHNY and CDR2 SVGAGI (reference sequence). The CDR3 has 11 amino acids. V was trimmed by 4 bases and J by 5 bases, leaving 6 bases between them. Findings and limits, study-wide: Investigators expected sequencing depth to affect clonotype sharing among donors. Of the naive CD4 clonotypes, approximately 5% were shared across a handful of donors. All-four-donor shared clonotypes had higher generation probabilities than non-shared clonotypes did.

Sequenced sample: naive CD4+ T cells sorted from blood. Subset here: CD45RA+ positively selected. V is TRBV6-6 and J is TRBJ2-7; D not certain. The clonotype originates from a man aged 18 to 29 in good health. CDR3 in amino acids: CASSSVDEQYF. In DNA, the CDR3 is TGTGCCAGCAGTTCAGTGGACGAGCAGTACTTC.